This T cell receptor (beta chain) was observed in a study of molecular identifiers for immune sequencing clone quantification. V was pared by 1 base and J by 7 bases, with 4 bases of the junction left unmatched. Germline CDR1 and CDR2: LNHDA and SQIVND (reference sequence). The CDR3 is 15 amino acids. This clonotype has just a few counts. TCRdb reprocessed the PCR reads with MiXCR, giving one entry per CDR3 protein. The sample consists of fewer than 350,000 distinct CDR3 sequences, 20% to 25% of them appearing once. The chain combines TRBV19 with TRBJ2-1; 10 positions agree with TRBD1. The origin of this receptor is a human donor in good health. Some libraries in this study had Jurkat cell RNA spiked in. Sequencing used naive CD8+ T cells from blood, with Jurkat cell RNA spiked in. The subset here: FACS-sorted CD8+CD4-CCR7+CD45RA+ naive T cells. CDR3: CASSIAGTGVNEQFF. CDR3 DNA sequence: TGTGCCAGTAGTATAGCCGGGACAGGGGTAAATGAGCAGTTCTTC.